The 18 T cell receptor beta chains below come from one sample, sequenced in a study of follicular helper T cells after annual influenza vaccination. Sample time point: 2014-2015 season, 7 days after vaccination. Measured with immunoSEQ multiplex PCR; TCRdb has only the in-frame clones, and not every one. Here the sample spans about 15,000 clones, approximately 88% being singletons. The source material was CXCR5+ CD38- circulating T follicular helper cells from blood, sampled 7 days after influenza vaccination. Subset indicated: circulating Tfh, non-naive CD4+CXCR5+PD-1+ (ICOS+CD38+ or ICOS-CD38-). The receptors originated from an adult who received the influenza vaccine.

J is TRBJ2-3 and V is TRBV6-5; TRBD2 aligns across 9 bases. Germline CDR1 is MNHEY and CDR2 is SVGAGI. The CDR3 length is 15 residues. The trim removed 5 bases at V and 1 base at J, leaving 4 bases unmatched. The CDR3 DNA follows: TGTGCCAGCAGTCCGACTAGCGGCCGCACAGATACGCAGTATTTT. Protein: CASSPTSGRTDTQYF.

The chain is built from TRBV6-1 and TRBJ1-5, with D unresolved. V lost 4 bases to trimming and J lost 2 bases, with 12 bases between them. The germline CDR1 and CDR2 sequences are MNHNS and SASEGT. The CDR3 covers 15 residues. The CDR3 DNA is TGTGCCAGCAGTGGCAGTTTGTACGGCAATCAGCCCCAGCATTTT. Translation gives CASSGSLYGNQPQHF.

This chain links TRBV27 with TRBJ1-6; D call uncertain. Looked up from germline, CDR1 is MNHEY and CDR2 is SMNVEV (reference sequence). V lost 3 bases to trimming and J lost 13 bases, with 16 bases between them. The CDR3 contains 14 residues. CDR3 bases: TGTGCCAGCAGTTTTACTACGACCAAAGGTCCCCTCCACTTT. As protein: CASSFTTTKGPLHF.

A remark on this clone: Other DNA sequences in the sample encode the same CDR3. The gene calls are TRBV5-1 and TRBJ2-5; 8 nucleotides align to TRBD2. V lost 0 bases and J lost 5; bases outside the gene matches: 3. Germline CDR1 is SGHRS and CDR2 is YFSETQ. This CDR3 comprises 14 residues. The DNA for the CDR3 is TGCGCCAGCAGCTTGGCTGGCGGGAGGGAGACCCAGTACTTC. It yields the protein CASSLAGGRETQYF.

V is TRBV7-2 and J is TRBJ2-3; TRBD2 matches at 9 bases. Germline values: CDR1 SGHTA, CDR2 FQGNSA. The length of the CDR3 is 15 residues. The J segment lost 4 bases and the V segment lost 4 bases, leaving 6 bases of the junction unmatched. This CDR3 reads CASSSGLANADTQYF. The CDR3 nucleotides read TGTGCCAGCAGCTCGGGACTAGCTAATGCAGATACGCAGTATTTT. The variable domain in full, completed from reference TRBV7-2 and TRBJ2-3, reads GAGVSQSPSNKVTEKGKDVELRCDPISGHTALYWYRQSLGQGLEFLIYFQGNSAPDKSGLPSDRFSAERTGGSVSTLTIQRTQQEDSAVYLCASSSGLANADTQYFGPGTRLTVL.

This chain uses TRBV10-3 with TRBJ1-5, with 10 bases lining up with TRBD1. The CDR3 covers 15 residues. J lost 2 bases, V lost 4 bases, and 2 bases had no gene match. Germline V gene data show CDR1 as ENHRY and CDR2 as SYGVKD. The CDR3 nucleotides read TGTGCCATCAGTGGAGGGACAGGGGGCAATCAGCCCCAGCATTTT. Protein sequence: CAISGGTGGNQPQHF.

V is TRBV19 and J is TRBJ2-4; weak D call: TRBD1 (5 bases). The CDR3 runs 13 residues. CDR1 LNHDA and CDR2 SQIVND come from the germline V gene (reference sequence). Trimming left V 3 bases short and J 9 bases short, with 12 bases between. CDR3 sequence reads: CASSIAREGIQYF. The CDR3 DNA reads TGTGCCAGTAGTATTGCCAGGGAAGGCATTCAGTACTTC. The whole variable domain, remainder taken from reference TRBV19 and TRBJ2-4, is DGGITQSPKYLFRKEGQNVTLSCEQNLNHDAMYWYRQDPGQGLRLIYYSQIVNDFQKGDIAEGYSVSREKKESFPLTVTSAQKNPTAFYLCASSIAREGIQYFGAGTRLSVL.

The chain carries TRBV9 and TRBJ2-5; 13 positions agree with TRBD2. J gave up 0 bases and V 2 bases, and 4 bases lay outside the gene matches. CDR3 length: 17 amino acids. From germline, CDR1 is SGDLS and CDR2 YYNGEE. CDR3 protein: CASSVGLAGSYQETQYF. The CDR3 DNA reads as TGTGCCAGCAGCGTGGGACTAGCGGGGTCGTACCAAGAGACCCAGTACTTC.

CDR3 sequence reads: CASSAARGRGEAFF. The CDR3 nucleotides are TGTGCCAGCAGTGCGGCCAGGGGGCGTGGGGAAGCTTTCTTT. This chain uses TRBV6-5 with TRBJ1-1; TRBD1 matches 8 bases. The V gene end was trimmed by 5 bases and the J gene end by 8 bases; junction bases not matched to a gene: 10. This CDR3 is built from 14 residues. Germline values: CDR1 MNHEY, CDR2 SVGAGI.

The chain links TRBV7-6 to TRBJ2-5; the D is unclear. Deletions cut 7 bases from V and 5 bases from J, with 20 bases between. The CDR3 has 15 amino acids. Germline V CDR1 and CDR2: SGHVS, FNYEAQ. The CDR3 sequence: CASTLGLASWETQYF. The DNA for the CDR3 is TGTGCCAGCACCCTAGGTTTGGCCAGCTGGGAGACCCAGTACTTC.

J is TRBJ1-2 and V is TRBV19, with D maybe TRBD1 (6 bases). Germline CDR1 and CDR2: LNHDA and SQIVND (reference sequence). V lost 3 bases to trimming and J lost 4 bases, with 12 bases between them. The CDR3 loop spans 14 amino acids. CDR3 nucleotide sequence: TGTGCCAGTAGTATTCAGGGGAAGGCCTATGGCTACACCTTC. Amino acid sequence: CASSIQGKAYGYTF. The full variable domain, completed using reference TRBV19 and TRBJ1-2, is DGGITQSPKYLFRKEGQNVTLSCEQNLNHDAMYWYRQDPGQGLRLIYYSQIVNDFQKGDIAEGYSVSREKKESFPLTVTSAQKNPTAFYLCASSIQGKAYGYTFGSGTRLTVV.

This clone was found once. The V and J genes are TRBV28 and TRBJ2-7; TRBD1 aligns across 7 bases. The J segment lost 0 bases and the V segment lost 9 bases, leaving 20 bases of the junction unmatched. Germline V gives CDR1 MDHEN, CDR2 SYDVKM. The CDR3 loop spans 18 amino acids. The chain's CDR3 is CASRPRQGQLLSSYEQYF. The CDR3 DNA follows: TGTGCCAGTCGACCGAGACAGGGCCAGCTCTTGAGCTCCTACGAGCAGTACTTC. The whole variable domain, filled in from reference TRBV28 and TRBJ2-7, reads DVKVTQSSRYLVKRTGEKVFLECVQDMDHENMFWYRQDPGLGLRLIYFSYDVKMKEKGDIPEGYSVSREKKERFSLILESASTNQTSMYLCASRPRQGQLLSSYEQYFGPGTRLTVT.

The chain couples TRBV28 to TRBJ2-3, with 12 bases matching TRBD2. This CDR3 contains 19 residues. Germline V lookup: CDR1 MDHEN, CDR2 SYDVKM. J lost 8 bases, V lost 5 bases, and 20 bases had no gene match. In nucleotides, the CDR3 is TGTGCCAGCAGTCCTGTCCCGGGACTAGCGGGTCCTAGGGCTTTTACGCAGTATTTT. Protein sequence: CASSPVPGLAGPRAFTQYF.

The chain carries TRBV5-1 and TRBJ2-7, with 10 bases matching TRBD1. CDR3 length equals 14 residues. V lost 4 bases to trimming and J lost 7 bases; unmatched junction nucleotides: 8. Germline CDR1 reads SGHRS; CDR2 reads YFSETQ. CDR3 protein: CASSTRDRGREQYF. For the CDR3, the DNA is TGCGCCAGCAGCACCCGGGACAGGGGTAGGGAGCAGTACTTC.

J is TRBJ1-2 and V is TRBV5-1, with TRBD1 identical over 7 bases. Germline V CDR1 and CDR2: SGHRS, YFSETQ. V lost 3 bases and J lost 4; bases outside the gene matches: 6. The CDR3 length is 14 residues. CDR3 coding DNA: TGCGCCAGCAGCTACCCGGACAGGCCCTATGGCTACACCTTC. Protein: CASSYPDRPYGYTF.

The V and J genes are TRBV2 and TRBJ1-4, with a tentative D call TRBD1 (6 bases). CDR1 is SNHLY, CDR2 FYNNEI, per germline. The CDR3 totals 15 residues. V was clipped by 4 bases and J by 8 bases, with 17 bases between them. The DNA of the CDR3 is TGTGCCAGCAGTGGACAGGCCTCCGATTCGGAAAAACTGTTTTTT. It encodes CASSGQASDSEKLFF.

This clone has just one count. The rearrangement links TRBV9 to TRBJ2-2; no clear D. The length of the CDR3 is 13 residues. The V end was cut by 0 bases, the J end by 8 bases, with 8 bases between. The germline gives CDR1 SGDLS, CDR2 YYNGEE. The CDR3 loop reads CASSVAGRGELFF. CDR3 nucleotide sequence: TGTGCCAGCAGCGTAGCAGGCCGTGGGGAGCTGTTTTTT.

The rearrangement links TRBV6-1 to TRBJ1-4, with a weak D call TRBD1 (6 bases). This CDR3 comprises 13 residues. Germline-derived CDR1 and CDR2 are MNHNS and SASEGT. V was trimmed by 6 bases and J by 5 bases, leaving 10 bases between them. The CDR3 sequence is CASSGQQNEKLFF. The CDR3 region has the DNA TGTGCCAGCAGCGGACAGCAGAATGAAAAACTGTTTTTT.